The rows below give T cell receptor beta chains drawn from one sample of a study of CD8+ T cells in alopecia areata. Method: immunoSEQ multiplex PCR; TCRdb's copy keeps in-frame clones and lacks some. The sample includes about 190,000 clones, 50% to 75% seen only once; the top ten take approximately 15%. Material: CD4+ T cells sorted from blood, obtained at week 0. These receptors were taken from a human donor with alopecia areata. CDR3s include the opening cysteine and the closing phenylalanine or tryptophan. A D gene is named only where the DNA matches it firmly. Clone size is stated in some rows and not others, as once, few, many or a class when expanded.

clone_size	j_call	d_call	v_call	cdr3_aa	cdr3_nt
-	TRBJ1-2	TRBD1	TRBV2	CASSKTRDRDGYTF	TGTGCCAGCAGTAAAACCCGGGACAGGGATGGCTACACCTTC
-	TRBJ1-1	-	TRBV29-1	CSVAGLRETEAFF	TGCAGCGTCGCGGGTCTCAGGGAGACTGAAGCTTTCTTT
-	TRBJ2-1	TRBD1	TRBV11-2	CASSPTPWGDRGQFF	TGTGCCAGCAGCCCCACCCCCTGGGGGGACAGGGGGCAGTTCTTC
few	TRBJ2-3	-	TRBV7-8	CASSSTVGPDTQYF	TGTGCCAGCAGCTCGACTGTGGGGCCAGATACGCAGTATTTT
-	TRBJ1-1	-	TRBV30	CAWSVMGLTEAFF	TGTGCCTGGAGTGTTATGGGGTTGACTGAAGCTTTCTTT
-	TRBJ1-6	-	TRBV11-2	CASSFGQGRTSYNSPLHF	TGTGCCAGCAGCTTTGGCCAGGGGAGAACTTCCTATAATTCACCCCTCCACTTT
few	TRBJ1-1	-	TRBV11-1	CASSLVGGQSKEAFF	TGTGCCAGCAGCTTAGTCGGTGGACAGAGTAAAGAAGCTTTCTTT
many	TRBJ2-3	-	TRBV27	CASSLWPLTTDTQYF	TGTGCCAGCAGTTTGTGGCCTCTGACCACAGATACGCAGTATTTT
-	TRBJ2-2	-	TRBV9	CASSALLGSTGELFF	TGTGCCAGCAGCGCGTTATTGGGATCCACCGGGGAGCTGTTTTTT
few	TRBJ1-4	-	TRBV18	CASSPSFDEKLFF	TGTGCCAGCTCACCATCGTTTGATGAAAAACTGTTTTTT
few	TRBJ2-5	-	TRBV29-1	CSAPQPFEETQYF	TGCAGCGCTCCCCAACCCTTCGAAGAGACCCAGTACTTC
-	TRBJ1-5	-	TRBV30	CAWRRDGSDQPQHF	TGTGCCTGGAGACGGGACGGGAGCGATCAGCCCCAGCATTTT
-	TRBJ2-3	-	TRBV19	CASRTEATDTQYF	TGTGCCAGTCGGACCGAGGCGACAGATACGCAGTATTTT
-	TRBJ1-3	TRBD1	TRBV30	CAWSTGQAPSGNTIYF	TGTGCCTGGAGTACCGGACAGGCACCCTCTGGAAACACCATATATTTT
many	TRBJ2-3	TRBD2	TRBV7-8	CASSLLAGGRDTQYF	TGTGCCAGCAGCCTACTAGCGGGGGGGCGAGATACGCAGTATTTT
-	TRBJ1-1	-	TRBV7-8	CASRNTRFNTEAFF	TGTGCCAGCAGGAATACCAGATTTAACACTGAAGCTTTCTTT
-	TRBJ2-5	-	TRBV7-7	CASSLGQQETQYF	TGTGCCAGCAGCTTAGGACAGCAAGAGACCCAGTACTTC
many	TRBJ2-5	TRBD2	TRBV2	CASSYRTSGGTQYF	TGTGCCAGCAGTTACCGGACTAGCGGGGGGACCCAGTACTTC
-	TRBJ1-6	-	TRBV15	CATSREGTSILDSPLHF	TGTGCCACCAGCAGAGAGGGGACTTCCATATTGGATTCACCCCTCCACTTT
-	TRBJ2-7	TRBD1	TRBV11-2	CASSPWDRTEQYF	TGTGCCAGCAGCCCCTGGGACAGGACCGAGCAGTACTTC
-	TRBJ1-5	TRBD1	TRBV29-1	CSVTAGGDQPQHF	TGCAGCGTTACCGCAGGGGGTGATCAGCCCCAGCATTTT
few	TRBJ1-2	-	TRBV25-1	CASSEAGGYGYTF	TGTGCCAGCAGTGAAGCCGGGGGGTATGGCTACACCTTC
-	TRBJ1-5	TRBD1	TRBV30	CAWSAGTGDNQPQHF	TGTGCCTGGAGTGCTGGGACAGGTGACAATCAGCCCCAGCATTTT
-	TRBJ1-2	TRBD1	TRBV29-1	CSVPDRPGYTF	TGCAGCGTTCCGGACAGGCCTGGCTACACCTTC
once	TRBJ1-2	TRBD1	TRBV2	CASSLQGFGYTF	TGTGCCAGCAGTTTACAGGGGTTTGGCTACACCTTC
few	TRBJ2-1	-	TRBV6-1	CASGGDTYNEQFF	TGTGCCAGCGGCGGGGACACATACAATGAGCAGTTCTTC
-	TRBJ2-1	-	TRBV6-5	CANSPQGGEQFF	TGTGCCAACTCTCCCCAGGGGGGCGAGCAGTTCTTC
few	TRBJ2-6	-	TRBV30	CACWRQSGANVLTF	TGTGCCTGCTGGAGACAGTCTGGGGCCAACGTCCTGACTTTC